Listed below are T cell receptor beta chains from one sample, sequenced in a study of graft-versus-host responses after intestinal transplantation. Repertoires were generated with immunoSEQ multiplex PCR, while TCRdb's copy carries only in-frame clones and drops some. Of fewer than 120,000 clones detected, approximately 92% appear once; the ten largest clones hold 0.4% to 0.55%. No antigens are known for them. Sequencing used unstimulated CD8+ T cells sorted from spleen or lymph node cells, obtained before intestinal transplant. The receptor set was obtained from a human donor who received an intestinal transplant. The CDR3 runs from the conserved cysteine through the conserved F or W. A D gene is named only where the DNA matches it firmly. Only part of the rows carry a size: once, few, many, or a class if the clone is expanded.

clone size: NA
D gene: TRBD1
V gene: TRBV27
J gene: TRBJ1-1
CDR3 DNA: TGTGCCAGCAGTTTATCCTGGACAGGGGGAACGGACACTGAAGCTTTCTTT
CDR3 protein: CASSLSWTGGTDTEAFF

clone size: NA
D gene: NA
V gene: TRBV7-9
J gene: TRBJ1-1
CDR3 DNA: TGTGCCAGCAGCTTAAACCCGATTCGTGAAGCTTTCTTT
CDR3 protein: CASSLNPIREAFF

clone size: NA
D gene: NA
V gene: TRBV9
J gene: TRBJ2-1
CDR3 DNA: TGTGCCAGCAGTGCGGACCGTACCTACAATGAGCAGTTCTTC
CDR3 protein: CASSADRTYNEQFF

clone size: NA
D gene: NA
V gene: TRBV19
J gene: TRBJ2-3
CDR3 DNA: TGTGCCAGTAGTGGGGATGGGATTGAGTATTTT
CDR3 protein: CASSGDGIEYF

clone size: NA
D gene: TRBD2
V gene: TRBV9
J gene: TRBJ2-7
CDR3 DNA: TGTGCCAGCAGCGTCGGGGGGGGCGGCAGGGACGAGCAGTACTTC
CDR3 protein: CASSVGGGGRDEQYF

clone size: NA
D gene: NA
V gene: TRBV7-9
J gene: TRBJ2-7
CDR3 DNA: TGTGCCAGCAGCCACTCAGGCCAGTACGAGCAGTACTTC
CDR3 protein: CASSHSGQYEQYF

clone size: NA
D gene: NA
V gene: TRBV7-6
J gene: TRBJ1-1
CDR3 DNA: TGTGCCAGCAGCTTAGAAATTGGCAGCCAGACTGAAGCTTTCTTT
CDR3 protein: CASSLEIGSQTEAFF

clone size: few
D gene: NA
V gene: TRBV5-6
J gene: TRBJ2-1
CDR3 DNA: TGTGCCAGCAGCTTGGAACTAGCCAGTGAGCAGTTCTTC
CDR3 protein: CASSLELASEQFF

clone size: NA
D gene: NA
V gene: TRBV27
J gene: TRBJ1-5
CDR3 DNA: TGTGCCAGCAGTTTAATCGGGGGTAATCAGCCCCAGCATTTT
CDR3 protein: CASSLIGGNQPQHF

clone size: few
D gene: TRBD1
V gene: TRBV7-9
J gene: TRBJ1-4
CDR3 DNA: TGTGCCAGCAGCCCCCAGGGGGCGGATGAAAAACTGTTTTTT
CDR3 protein: CASSPQGADEKLFF

clone size: NA
D gene: NA
V gene: TRBV9
J gene: TRBJ2-7
CDR3 DNA: TGTGCCAGCAGCCCAGGACGGGGCGAGCAGTACTTC
CDR3 protein: CASSPGRGEQYF

clone size: NA
D gene: TRBD1
V gene: TRBV13
J gene: TRBJ1-1
CDR3 DNA: TGTGCCAGCAGCTTAGACAGGGGGCAAACTGAAGCTTTCTTT
CDR3 protein: CASSLDRGQTEAFF

clone size: NA
D gene: NA
V gene: TRBV27
J gene: TRBJ2-5
CDR3 DNA: TGTGCCAGCAGTCCAACCGATCAGCCGAGAGGAGAGACCCAGTACTTC
CDR3 protein: CASSPTDQPRGETQYF

clone size: NA
D gene: TRBD1
V gene: TRBV6-1
J gene: TRBJ1-1
CDR3 DNA: TGTGCCAGCAGTGAAGGCCGGGACAGGAACACTGAAGCTTTCTTT
CDR3 protein: CASSEGRDRNTEAFF